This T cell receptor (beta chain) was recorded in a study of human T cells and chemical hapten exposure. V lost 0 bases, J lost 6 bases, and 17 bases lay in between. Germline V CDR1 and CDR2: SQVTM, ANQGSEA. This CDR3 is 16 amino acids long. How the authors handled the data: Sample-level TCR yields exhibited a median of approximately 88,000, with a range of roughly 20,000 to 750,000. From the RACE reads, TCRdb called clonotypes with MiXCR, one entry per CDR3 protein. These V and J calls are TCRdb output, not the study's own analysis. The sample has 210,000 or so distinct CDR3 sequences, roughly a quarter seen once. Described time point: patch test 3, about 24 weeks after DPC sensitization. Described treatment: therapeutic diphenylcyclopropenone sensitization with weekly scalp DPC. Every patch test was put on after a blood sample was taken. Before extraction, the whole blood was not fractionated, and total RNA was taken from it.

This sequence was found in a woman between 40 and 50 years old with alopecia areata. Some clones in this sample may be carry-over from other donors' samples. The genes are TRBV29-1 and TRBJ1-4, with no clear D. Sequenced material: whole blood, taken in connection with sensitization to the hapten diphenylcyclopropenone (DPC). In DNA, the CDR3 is TGCAGCGTTGAAGACCCCGACGTTAGTCCCCATGAAAAACTGTTTTTT. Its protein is CSVEDPDVSPHEKLFF. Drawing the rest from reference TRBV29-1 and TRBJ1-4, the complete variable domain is SAVISQKPSRDICQRGTSLTIQCQVDSQVTMMFWYRQQPGQSLTLIATANQGSEATYESGFVIDKFPISRPNLTFSTLTVSNMSPEDSSIYLCSVEDPDVSPHEKLFFGSGTQLSVL.